This passage covers 15 T cell receptor beta chains from one sample sequenced in a study of shared clonotypes between healthy human individuals. The protocol was immunoSEQ multiplex PCR, while the TCRdb copy is restricted to in-frame clones and leaves out a portion. The data show 2,500,000 or so clones, more than 80% seen once. What was sequenced was naive CD4+ T cells sorted from blood. Subset indicated: CD45RA+ positively selected. The receptors were sampled from a man between 18 and 29 years old in good health.

The rearrangement joins TRBV30 to TRBJ1-2; perhaps TRBD1 as D (5 bases). The V gene lost 1 base and the J gene lost 5 bases, with 14 bases spanning the gap. This CDR3 has 14 residues. Germline CDR1 GTSNPN, CDR2 SVGIG (reference sequence). The CDR3 loop is CAWSGSGGGYGYTF. Written as DNA, the CDR3 is TGTGCCTGGAGTGGCTCGGGGGGAGGTTATGGCTACACCTTC.

The chain recombines TRBV11-1 with TRBJ2-7; maybe TRBD1 (6 bases). Germline values: CDR1 SGHAT, CDR2 FQDESV (reference sequence). V lost 3 bases, J lost 4 bases, and 13 bases lay in between. This CDR3 comprises 14 residues. The CDR3 DNA sequence: TGTGCCAGCAGCTTCCTGACAGGATCATACGAGCAGTACTTC. Its translation is CASSFLTGSYEQYF.

Comment on this clone: At the DNA level, this CDR3 is encoded by other sequences in the same sample as well. The chain recombines TRBV5-1 with TRBJ2-7, with D possibly called TRBD1 or TRBD2 (6 bases each). Germline V lookup: CDR1 SGHRS, CDR2 YFSETQ. V was cut by 0 bases and J by 1 base, with 11 bases left in between. The CDR3 is 15 residues long. CDR3 amino acids: CASSLGGAESYEQYF. In nucleotides, the CDR3 is TGCGCCAGCAGCTTGGGGGGGGCTGAGTCCTACGAGCAGTACTTC.

The chain combines TRBV7-9 with TRBJ1-3; D perhaps matches TRBD1 (5 bases). The V gene's germline CDR1 is SEHNR and CDR2 FQNEAQ (reference sequence). The CDR3 extends over 17 amino acids. The germline V and J ends were trimmed by 4 bases and 0 bases, with 16 bases remaining between them. This CDR3 is CASSSLGRGVSGNTIYF. Here the CDR3 DNA reads TGTGCCAGCAGCTCGCTCGGACGGGGGGTCTCTGGAAACACCATATATTTT.

Note on this clone: Distinct nucleotide sequences in the sample also encode this CDR3. V usage is TRBV18 and J usage is TRBJ2-1; D is unclear. V dropped 6 bases and J dropped 7 bases, with 13 bases sitting between them. The germline CDR1 and CDR2 sequences are KGHSH and LQKENI. The CDR3 spans 13 residues. The CDR3 protein is CASSPSRSNEQFF. CDR3 DNA: TGTGCCAGCTCCCCTTCGAGATCTAATGAGCAGTTCTTC.

The genes are TRBV29-1 and TRBJ1-4; D is possibly TRBD1 (5 bases). V was pared by 3 bases and J by 7 bases, with 6 bases between. The CDR3 loop spans 11 amino acids. CDR1 SQVTM and CDR2 ANQGSEA come from the germline V gene. CDR3 in DNA: TGCAGCGTTGACAGGGCTGAAAAACTGTTTTTT. It encodes CSVDRAEKLFF.

The V and J genes are TRBV29-1 and TRBJ2-1; a weak D match, TRBD2 (6 bases). V lost 0 bases and J 2 bases, leaving 8 bases between the germline ends. The CDR3 has 14 amino acids. Germline V CDR1 and CDR2: SQVTM, ANQGSEA. The CDR3 bases are TGCAGCGTTGAAGATATAGCGGCCTACAATGAGCAGTTCTTC. It yields the protein CSVEDIAAYNEQFF.

This clone appeared once. This rearrangement joins TRBV6-5 to TRBJ2-3; 7 nucleotides agree with TRBD2. CDR3 length equals 15 residues. CDR1 and CDR2 from the germline V gene are MNHEY and SVGAGI. Losses at the gene ends were 1 base for V and 7 bases for J; bases not matched to a gene: 8. In DNA form, the CDR3 reads TGTGCCAGCAGTTACTTGCAGGGCGGGAGAAATACGCAGTATTTT. Amino acid sequence: CASSYLQGGRNTQYF.

The CDR3 DNA reads TGTGCCAGCACCCTAGGGGGGGAGCGCCACAATGAGCAGTTCTTC. Protein sequence: CASTLGGERHNEQFF. The V gene is TRBV7-2, the J gene TRBJ2-1, with D possibly being TRBD2 (7 bases). CDR3 size: 15 residues. Germline V gene sequence: CDR1 SGHTA, CDR2 FQGNSA. The V end was cut by 7 bases, the J end by 5 bases, with 18 bases between.

The chain carries TRBV7-2 and TRBJ2-5; perhaps TRBD1 as D (6 bases). CDR3 length equals 12 residues. The V gene's germline CDR1 is SGHTA and CDR2 FQGNSA. V shed 6 bases and J shed 3 bases, with 8 bases lying between them. The CDR3 DNA reads as TGTGCCAGCAGGGACAGAGAAGAGACCCAGTACTTC. Translating gives CASRDREETQYF. Looking up the rest from reference TRBV7-2 and TRBJ2-5 gives the full variable domain: GAGVSQSPSNKVTEKGKDVELRCDPISGHTALYWYRQSLGQGLEFLIYFQGNSAPDKSGLPSDRFSAERTGGSVSTLTIQRTQQEDSAVYLCASRDREETQYFGPGTRLLVL.

A note on this clone: The same CDR3 arises from other DNA sequences in this sample as well. This sequence joins TRBV2 and TRBJ1-1; D is unclear. V lost 5 bases to trimming and J lost 1 base, with 2 bases between them. The germline V gene encodes CDR1 SNHLY and CDR2 FYNNEI. The CDR3 runs 11 residues. CDR3 in amino acids: CASSPNTEAFF. The CDR3 DNA is TGTGCCAGCAGTCCGAACACTGAAGCTTTCTTT.

V gene TRBV14 combines with J gene TRBJ1-4; maybe TRBD1 (6 bases). The germline gives CDR1 SGHDN, CDR2 FVKESK. With 5 bases removed from V and 4 bases from J, the gap between germline ends came to 17 bases. The CDR3 is 16 amino acids. CDR3 bases: TGTGCCAGCAGCTTTCCCGGGACATTGCTTAATGAAAAACTGTTTTTT. It specifies CASSFPGTLLNEKLFF. Supplemented by reference TRBV14 and TRBJ1-4, the full variable domain reads EAGVTQFPSHSVIEKGQTVTLRCDPISGHDNLYWYRRVMGKEIKFLLHFVKESKQDESGMPNNRFLAERTGGTYSTLKVQPAELEDSGVYFCASSFPGTLLNEKLFFGSGTQLSVL.

Notes on this clone: Other DNA sequences in this specimen translate into the identical CDR3. The V gene is TRBV10-3, the J gene TRBJ1-1, with unresolved D. Trimming took 3 bases from V and 6 from J, leaving 5 bases between them. CDR3 size: 11 residues. Germline V gene lookup returns CDR1 ENHRY and CDR2 SYGVKD. CDR3 region: CAISDGSEAFF. For the CDR3, the DNA is TGTGCCATCAGTGATGGGTCTGAAGCTTTCTTT.

The chain joins TRBV5-6 to TRBJ2-7; D possibly matches TRBD1 or TRBD2 (5 bases each). Looked up from germline, CDR1 is SGHDT and CDR2 is YYEEEE. The CDR3 is 15 amino acids. V was trimmed by 0 bases and J by 2 bases, leaving 12 bases between them. The CDR3 region has the DNA TGTGCCAGCAGCTTGGGATGGGACCGCGCCTACGAGCAGTACTTC. It specifies CASSLGWDRAYEQYF.

The chain joins TRBV7-2 to TRBJ2-7; 9 bases align to TRBD2. The CDR3 contains 14 residues. J was trimmed by 4 bases and V by 6 bases; bases with no gene match: 7. Per germline, CDR1 SGHTA and CDR2 FQGNSA. The CDR3 region has the DNA TGTGCCAGCAGACGAGCGGGACTAGCTTACGAGCAGTACTTC. Encoded protein: CASRRAGLAYEQYF.